The sequence of this TCR beta chain was determined in a study of T cells in Graves' hyperthyroidism and ophthalmopathy. Germline lookup yields CDR1 ENHRY and CDR2 SYGVKD. V trimming: 7 bases; J trimming: 4 bases; junction bases outside the gene matches: 2. CDR3 length equals 14 residues. Study results and caveats: Ophthalmopathy and stable hyperthyroidism were told apart by a 13 V-J model. Most clonotypes expanded in thyroid above 0.001 were likewise present in blood.

What was amplified from RNA transcripts were TCR beta CDR3 regions. The HTBI primer set drove a first-round RT-PCR of the TCR CDR3. TCRdb fed the multiplex PCR reads into MiXCR, producing one record per CDR3 protein. The table has over 350,000 distinct CDR3 sequences, 14% to 15% seen once. A note on this clonotype: Its antigen remains unknown.

Sequences were obtained from blood. The receptor was derived from a man aged 18 to 30 with Graves' ophthalmopathy. The chain combines TRBV10-3 with TRBJ1-6, with 9 bases identical to TRBD1. Here the CDR3 reads CAIKDRGYNSPLHF. The CDR3 nucleotides are TGTGCCATCAAGGACAGGGGTTATAATTCACCCCTCCACTTT.